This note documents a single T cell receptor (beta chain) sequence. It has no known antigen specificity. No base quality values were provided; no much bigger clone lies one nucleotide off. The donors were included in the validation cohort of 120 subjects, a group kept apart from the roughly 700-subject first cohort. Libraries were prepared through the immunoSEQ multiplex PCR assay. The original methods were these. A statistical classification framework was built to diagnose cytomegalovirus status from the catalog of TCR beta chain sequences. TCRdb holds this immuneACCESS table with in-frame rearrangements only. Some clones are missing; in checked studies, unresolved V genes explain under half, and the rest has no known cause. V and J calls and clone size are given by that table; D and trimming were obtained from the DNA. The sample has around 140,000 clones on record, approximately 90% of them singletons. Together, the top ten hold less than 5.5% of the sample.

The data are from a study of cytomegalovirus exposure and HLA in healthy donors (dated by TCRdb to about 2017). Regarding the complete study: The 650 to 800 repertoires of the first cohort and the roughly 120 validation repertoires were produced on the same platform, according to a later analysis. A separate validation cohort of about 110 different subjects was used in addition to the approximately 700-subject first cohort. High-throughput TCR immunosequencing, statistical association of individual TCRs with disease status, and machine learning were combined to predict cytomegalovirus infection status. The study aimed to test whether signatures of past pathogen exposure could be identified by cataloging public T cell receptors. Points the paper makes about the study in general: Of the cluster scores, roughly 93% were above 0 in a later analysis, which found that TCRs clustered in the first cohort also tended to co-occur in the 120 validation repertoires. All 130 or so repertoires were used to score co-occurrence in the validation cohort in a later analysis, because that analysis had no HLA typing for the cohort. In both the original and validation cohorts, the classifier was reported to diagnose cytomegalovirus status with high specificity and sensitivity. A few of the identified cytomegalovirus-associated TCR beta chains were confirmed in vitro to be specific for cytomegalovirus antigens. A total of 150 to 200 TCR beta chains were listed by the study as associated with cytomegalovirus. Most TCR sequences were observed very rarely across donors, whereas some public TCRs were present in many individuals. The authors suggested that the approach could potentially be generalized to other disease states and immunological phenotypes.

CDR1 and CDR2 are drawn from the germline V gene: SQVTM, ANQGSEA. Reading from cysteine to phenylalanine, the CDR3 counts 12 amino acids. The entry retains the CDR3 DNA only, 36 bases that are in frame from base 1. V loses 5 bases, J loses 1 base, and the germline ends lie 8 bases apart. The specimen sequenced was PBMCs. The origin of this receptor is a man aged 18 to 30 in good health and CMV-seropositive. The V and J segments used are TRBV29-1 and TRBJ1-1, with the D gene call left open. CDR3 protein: CSVCSSNTEAFF. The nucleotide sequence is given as TGCAGCGTTTGTAGTTCGAACACTGAAGCTTTCTTT.